This TCR beta chain was recovered during a study of T cells in Graves' hyperthyroidism and ophthalmopathy. Points from the study as a whole: Ophthalmopathy prediction by the model preceded onset by a median roughly 6 months.

Among the patients, aged 18 to 65, hyperthyroidism was newly diagnosed and had lasted under 2 months. Investigators excluded patients with uncontrolled infection, other autoimmune disease, pregnancy or lactation. On this clonotype: Its antigen is unknown.

The investigators amplified TCR beta CDR3 regions from RNA transcripts. Carried out on the TCR CDR3, a first-round RT-PCR used the HTBI primer set. TCRdb reprocessed the multiplex PCR reads with MiXCR, giving one entry per CDR3 protein. The sample lists approximately 400,000 distinct CDR3 sequences, about a fifth occurring once. The CDR3 consists of 14 residues. V dropped 4 bases and J dropped 6; count of bases not matched to a gene: 5. CDR1 LNHDA and CDR2 SQIVND come from the germline V gene (reference sequence). Sequencing was done on a sample of blood. This clonotype originated in a woman aged 18-30 years with Graves' hyperthyroidism. This sequence joins TRBV19 and TRBJ2-2; TRBD2 agrees at 7 bases. The CDR3 sequence is CASSTQRGAGELFF. CDR3 nucleotide sequence: TGTGCCAGTAGTACTCAGCGGGGAGCCGGGGAGCTGTTTTTT.